This T cell receptor (beta chain) was documented in a study of blood T cell repertoires in COVID-19. At the level of the study: Whether acute or convalescent, the COVID-19 samples came from the United States, Italy and Spain.

V dropped 2 bases and J dropped 8 bases, with 9 bases sitting between them. The CDR3 runs to 11 residues. Germline CDR1 and CDR2: GTSNPN and SVGIG (reference sequence). Libraries were prepared by immunoSEQ multiplex PCR; TCRdb keeps only in-frame clonotypes and omits some of them. The data contain around 140,000 clones, around 88% of them singletons. The material sequenced was peripheral blood. The sequence was obtained from a man aged 50-59 years with active or convalescent COVID-19. This chain uses TRBV30 with TRBJ1-1, with D uncertain. Here the CDR3 reads CAWSMTDEAFF. Written as DNA, the CDR3 is TGTGCCTGGAGTATGACTGACGAAGCTTTCTTT.